This record looks at one T cell receptor (beta chain) sequence and its context. Its antigen remains unidentified. Per-nucleotide qualities are absent, and no much larger clonotype sits a single base away. The CDR3 runs 16 amino acids, cysteine and phenylalanine included. The read is trimmed to its CDR3 DNA, 48 bases read in frame from base 1. Cut back by 1 base and 7 bases, the V and J ends lie 14 bases apart. From a lookup of the germline V gene, CDR1 and CDR2 are SGHTA and FQGNSA. This sample was taken from a study of blood T cells in healthy people across ages (dated by TCRdb to between 2015 and 2016). Regarding the research as a whole: In model experiments, template switching captured roughly one uniquely barcoded TCR beta cDNA molecule for every two T cells. The study analyzed two additional independent replicas of 1 million unique cDNA reads from the same blood draw for two donors, one aged 18 to 30 and one aged 80 or older. To avoid experimental bias, donors of different ages were distributed randomly across sequencing lanes. Four age groups were formed from the donors: young (average approximately 15 years), middle-aged (approximately 39), aged (62) and long-lived (around 82). Using deep sequencing normalized with unique cDNA molecular identifiers, the study measured how TCR beta repertoire diversity changes with age.

Donors were a few dozen systemically healthy Caucasian individuals from Russia aged roughly 6 to 95 years. Each donor gave about 9.2 milliliters of peripheral blood, drawn into EDTA-treated Vacutainer tubes. PBMCs were isolated by Ficoll-Paque density-gradient centrifugation, with at least 7 million obtained per sample. Trizol reagent was used to extract total RNA from PBMCs, with at least 6 micrograms per sample. For every donor, flow cytometry on a PBMC aliquot measured the percentage of naive CD45RAhigh/CD27high T cells. Here is what the overall study found, with its caveats: Estimates of total diversity from one million sequenced T cells were regarded as lower bounds and underestimates. Conclusive comparison of naive and antigen-experienced compartments was prevented by the profiling of bulk unsorted PBMCs. Compared with the aged group, the long-lived group had more naive CD4+ T cells, fewer expanded clones and increased TCR diversity, suggesting age selection. As age increased, observed TCR beta diversity per million T cells dropped in a roughly linear way, and a significant reduction was already evident by age about 36. Donor CMV infection status was unknown, potentially confounding age-related changes in expanded clonotypes. There was a strong correlation between observed TCR beta diversity and the percentage of naive T cells measured by flow cytometry.

Library preparation employed 5' RACE. The data were produced on an Illumina HiSeq 2500. A second PCR of about 6 to 12 cycles was performed with a sample-barcoded 5' primer and a J-beta primer mix. A template-switch 5' adaptor carrying 12 random nucleotides introduced a unique molecular identifier onto each TCR beta cDNA molecule. At least 2.5 million CDR3-containing paired-end reads were obtained from each sample. All of the RNA was converted into first-strand cDNA using the Mint cDNA synthesis kit, with a TRBC-specific oligonucleotide serving as the primer. After uracil-DNA glycosylase treatment, a first 18-cycle PCR used universal primers M1SS and BC2_uni_R on all cDNA. Per the original workflow: Normalization of each sample was performed by random selection of 1 million high-quality reads, each carrying a distinct molecular identifier. Reads sharing molecular identifiers were discarded rather than binned into consensus sequences. MiTCR, set to a Q25 quality threshold and the strictest error-elimination algorithm, was used for CDR3 identification, clonotype clustering and error correction. A nonparametric unseen species model with Euler transformation was used to estimate a lower bound on total TCR beta diversity. The public reads were reprocessed in TCRdb via fastp at Q25 and MiXCR, keeping in-frame beta chains. Rows matching on CDR3 protein sequence are summarized as one entry with the most common DNA and genes. TCRdb's processing, not the authors' own work, is the source of the V and J calls. The sample table lists just over 800,000 distinct CDR3 sequences, 60% to 80% of them with a count of one. About a quarter of the sample rests with the top ten.

This sequence was found in a man aged 25 to 45 in good health. Sequencing used blood. The rearrangement combines TRBV7-2 with TRBJ1-6; too little of a D gene remains to name it. The DNA is TGTGCCAGCAGCTTAGAAGGCTTACTTCCCAATTCACCCCTCCACTTT. This sequence encodes CASSLEGLLPNSPLHF.